This TCR beta chain was observed in a study of response to subunit inactivated influenza vaccine. The study's findings and limits: With each seasonal influenza vaccination, the authors suggested, few new T cells are recruited.

The V gene's germline CDR1 is SGHRS and CDR2 YFSETQ. The trim removed 2 bases at V and 2 bases at J, leaving 2 bases unmatched. This CDR3 is built from 16 residues. TCRdb processed the RT-PCR reads anew with MiXCR; each CDR3 protein has one entry. The sample has roughly 700,000 distinct CDR3 sequences, approximately 15% seen once. With regard to this clonotype: Its target is not known.

The clonotype comes from a man in his fifties or sixties who received an inactivated influenza vaccine. The specimen comprised PBMCs from blood, sampled about 14 days before vaccination. V usage is TRBV5-1 and J usage is TRBJ2-7; 15 nucleotides line up with TRBD2. The CDR3 DNA reads TGCGCCAGCAGCTTATGGACTAGCGGGAGGGCCTACGAGCAGTACTTC. Protein product: CASSLWTSGRAYEQYF. The full variable domain, with the rest looked up from reference TRBV5-1 and TRBJ2-7, is KAGVTQTPRYLIKTRGQQVTLSCSPISGHRSVSWYQQTPGQGLQFLFEYFSETQRNKGNFPGRFSGRQFSNSRSEMNVSTLELGDSALYLCASSLWTSGRAYEQYFGPGTRLTVT.